This TCR beta chain appears in the sequencing data of a study of control samples from healthy donors and cancer patients. Sequencing used immunoSEQ multiplex PCR; TCRdb keeps in-frame clones, though not all of them. The table lists about 120,000 clones, around 90% of them singletons, with 2% to 2.5% in the top ten. This CDR3 comprises 17 residues. The germline V gene has CDR1 MGHRA and CDR2 YSYEKL. V dropped 0 bases and J dropped 2 bases, with 16 bases sitting between them. Sequenced sample: blood. The V call is TRBV4-1, the J call TRBJ2-5; D might be TRBD1 or TRBD2, each matching 6 bases. The source is a woman in her 70s in good health. The CDR3: CASSQDEGGIGQETQYF. The CDR3 bases are TGCGCCAGCAGCCAAGATGAGGGGGGTATCGGGCAAGAGACCCAGTACTTC.